This T cell receptor (beta chain) was captured in a study of blood T cell repertoires in COVID-19. Study-wide context: Some COVID-19 samples were acute and others convalescent; all came from the United States, Italy and Spain. The cDNA or gDNA used as material had been derived from T cells, B-cell-depleted T cells, or PBMCs.

The CDR3 runs to 16 residues. Trimming cost V 5 bases and J 4 bases; bases outside gene matches: 12. Original data processing: It was from reference gene primer amplification that nucleated cell counts were estimated. Generated by immunoSEQ multiplex PCR, the TCRdb table keeps only in-frame clones and is missing some. Clone size and V and J calls were adopted from that table, with D and trimming inferred from the DNA. The repertoire consists of about 30,000 clones, with 88% occurring once and the leading ten covering around 14%. This chain links TRBV5-3 with TRBJ2-1; TRBD2 agrees at 7 bases. TRBV5-3 is filed as an ORF, its function uncertain. The origin of this receptor is a man aged 60 to 69 with active COVID-19. Sequences were obtained from peripheral blood. The CDR3 DNA reads TGTGCCAGAAGTCCTACACCGGGACTACCGTACAATGAGCAGTTCTTC. Translation: CARSPTPGLPYNEQFF.